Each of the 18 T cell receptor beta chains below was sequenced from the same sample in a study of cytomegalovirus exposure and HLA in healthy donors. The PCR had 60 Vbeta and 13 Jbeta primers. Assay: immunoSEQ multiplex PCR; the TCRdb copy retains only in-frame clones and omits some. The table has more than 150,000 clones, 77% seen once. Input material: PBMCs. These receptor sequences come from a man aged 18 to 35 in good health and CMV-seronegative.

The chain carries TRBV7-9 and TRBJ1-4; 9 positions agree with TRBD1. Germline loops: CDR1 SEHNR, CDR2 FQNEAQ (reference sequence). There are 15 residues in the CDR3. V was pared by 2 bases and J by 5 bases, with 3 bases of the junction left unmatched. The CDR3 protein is CASSLNRGRNEKLFF. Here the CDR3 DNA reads TGTGCCAGCAGCTTAAACAGGGGGCGGAATGAAAAACTGTTTTTT.

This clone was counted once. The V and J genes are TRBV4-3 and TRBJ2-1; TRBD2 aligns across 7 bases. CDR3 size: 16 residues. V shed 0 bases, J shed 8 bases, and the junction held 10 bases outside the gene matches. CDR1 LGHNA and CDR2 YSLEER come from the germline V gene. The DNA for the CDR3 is TGCGCCAGCAGCCAAGACGGCGGGAGCGAATACGATGAGCAGTTCTTC. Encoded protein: CASSQDGGSEYDEQFF.

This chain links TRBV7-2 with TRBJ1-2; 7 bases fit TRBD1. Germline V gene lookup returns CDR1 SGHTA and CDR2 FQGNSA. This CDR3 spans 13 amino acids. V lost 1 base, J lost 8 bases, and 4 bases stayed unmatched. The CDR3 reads CASSLGQGSGYTF. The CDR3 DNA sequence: TGTGCCAGCAGCTTAGGACAGGGAAGCGGCTACACCTTC.

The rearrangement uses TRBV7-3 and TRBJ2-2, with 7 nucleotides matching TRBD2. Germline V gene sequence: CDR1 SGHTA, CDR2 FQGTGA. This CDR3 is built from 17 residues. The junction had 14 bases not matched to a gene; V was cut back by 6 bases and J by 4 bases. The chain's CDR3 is CASSPLGGRVRTGELFF. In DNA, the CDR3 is TGTGCCAGCAGTCCCCTGGGGGGGAGAGTGCGCACCGGGGAGCTGTTTTTT.

CDR3 bases: TGTGCCAGCAGCGGCGGGGGTCAGGGGGAGCTGTTTTTT. Its protein product is CASSGGGQGELFF. The chain is built from TRBV7-8 and TRBJ2-2, with 7 bases fitting TRBD2. V shed 5 bases, J shed 8 bases, and the junction held 5 bases outside the gene matches. Germline V gene lookup returns CDR1 SGHVS and CDR2 FQNEAQ. The CDR3 runs 13 residues.

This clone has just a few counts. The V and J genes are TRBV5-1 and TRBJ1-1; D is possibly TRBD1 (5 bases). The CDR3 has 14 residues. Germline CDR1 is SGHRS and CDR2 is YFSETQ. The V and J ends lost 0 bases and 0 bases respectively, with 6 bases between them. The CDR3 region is CASSLGGVNTEAFF. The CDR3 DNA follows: TGCGCCAGCAGCTTGGGGGGCGTGAACACTGAAGCTTTCTTT.

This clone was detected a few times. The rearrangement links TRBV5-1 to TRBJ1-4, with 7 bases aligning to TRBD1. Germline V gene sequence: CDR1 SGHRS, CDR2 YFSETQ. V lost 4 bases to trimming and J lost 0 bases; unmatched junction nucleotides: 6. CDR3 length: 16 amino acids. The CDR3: CASSRGQAATNEKLFF. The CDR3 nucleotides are TGCGCCAGCAGCCGCGGACAGGCGGCAACTAATGAAAAACTGTTTTTT.

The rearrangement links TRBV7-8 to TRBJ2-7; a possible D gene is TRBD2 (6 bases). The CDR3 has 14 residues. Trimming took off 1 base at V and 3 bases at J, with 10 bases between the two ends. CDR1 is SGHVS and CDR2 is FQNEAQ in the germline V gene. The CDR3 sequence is CASSLVEGHYEQYF. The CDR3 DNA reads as TGTGCCAGCAGCTTAGTGGAGGGGCACTACGAGCAGTACTTC.

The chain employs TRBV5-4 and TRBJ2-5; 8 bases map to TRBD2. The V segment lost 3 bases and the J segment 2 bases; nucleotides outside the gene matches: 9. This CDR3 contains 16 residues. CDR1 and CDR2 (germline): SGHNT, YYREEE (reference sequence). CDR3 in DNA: TGTGCCAGCAGCTCGGGAGGGGGGGTAAGGCAAGAGACCCAGTACTTC. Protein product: CASSSGGGVRQETQYF.

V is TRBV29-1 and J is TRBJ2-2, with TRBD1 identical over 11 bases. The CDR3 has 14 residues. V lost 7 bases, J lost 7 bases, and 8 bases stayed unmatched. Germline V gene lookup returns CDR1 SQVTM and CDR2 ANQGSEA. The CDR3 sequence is CSASDRGRGGELFF. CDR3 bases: TGCAGCGCCTCGGACAGGGGGCGAGGCGGGGAGCTGTTTTTT.

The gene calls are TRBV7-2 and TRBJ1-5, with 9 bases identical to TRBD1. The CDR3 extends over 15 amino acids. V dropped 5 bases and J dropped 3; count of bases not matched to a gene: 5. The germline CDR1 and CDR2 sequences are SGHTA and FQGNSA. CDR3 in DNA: TGTGCCAGCAGCCGAATACAGGGGGCCAATCAGCCCCAGCATTTT. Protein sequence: CASSRIQGANQPQHF.

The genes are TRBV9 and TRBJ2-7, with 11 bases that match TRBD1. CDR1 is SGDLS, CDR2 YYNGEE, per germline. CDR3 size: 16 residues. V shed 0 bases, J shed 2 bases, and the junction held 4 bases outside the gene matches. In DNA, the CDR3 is TGTGCCAGCAGCGTAGAGGGGACAGGGGGAACCTACGAGCAGTACTTC. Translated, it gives CASSVEGTGGTYEQYF. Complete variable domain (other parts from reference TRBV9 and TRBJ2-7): DSGVTQTPKHLITATGQRVTLRCSPRSGDLSVYWYQQSLDQGLQFLIQYYNGEERAKGNILERFSAQQFPDLHSELNLSSLELGDSALYFCASSVEGTGGTYEQYFGPGTRLTVT.

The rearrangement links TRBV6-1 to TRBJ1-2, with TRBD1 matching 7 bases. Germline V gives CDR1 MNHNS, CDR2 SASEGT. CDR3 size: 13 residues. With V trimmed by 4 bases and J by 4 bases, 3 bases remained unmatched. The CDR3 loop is CASSGQGRYGYTF. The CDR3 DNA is TGTGCCAGCAGTGGACAGGGCCGCTATGGCTACACCTTC.

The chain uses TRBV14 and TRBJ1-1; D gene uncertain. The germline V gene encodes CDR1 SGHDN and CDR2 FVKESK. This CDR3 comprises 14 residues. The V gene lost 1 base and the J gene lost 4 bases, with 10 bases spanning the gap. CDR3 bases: TGTGCCAGCAGCCAAGGGGCGCGCCTCACTGAAGCTTTCTTT. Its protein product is CASSQGARLTEAFF.

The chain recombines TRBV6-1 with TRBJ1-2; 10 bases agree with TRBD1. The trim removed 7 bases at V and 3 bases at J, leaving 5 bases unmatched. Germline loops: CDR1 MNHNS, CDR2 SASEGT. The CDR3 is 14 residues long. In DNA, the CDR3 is TGTGCCAGCACCCGGACAGGGGGGCACTATGGCTACACCTTC. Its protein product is CASTRTGGHYGYTF.

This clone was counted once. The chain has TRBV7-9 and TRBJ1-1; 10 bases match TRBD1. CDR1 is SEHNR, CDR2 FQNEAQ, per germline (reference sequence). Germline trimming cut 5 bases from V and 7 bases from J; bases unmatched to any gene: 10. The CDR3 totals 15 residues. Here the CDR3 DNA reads TGTGCCAGCAGCCGACCAGACAGGGGGCCTATTGAAGCTTTCTTT. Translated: CASSRPDRGPIEAFF.

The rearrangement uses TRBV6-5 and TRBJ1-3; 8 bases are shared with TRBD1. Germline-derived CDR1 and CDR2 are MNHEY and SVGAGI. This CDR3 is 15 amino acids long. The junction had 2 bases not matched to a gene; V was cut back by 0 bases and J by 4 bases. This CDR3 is CASSYSGTGGNTIYF. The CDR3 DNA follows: TGTGCCAGCAGTTACTCTGGGACAGGCGGAAACACCATATATTTT.

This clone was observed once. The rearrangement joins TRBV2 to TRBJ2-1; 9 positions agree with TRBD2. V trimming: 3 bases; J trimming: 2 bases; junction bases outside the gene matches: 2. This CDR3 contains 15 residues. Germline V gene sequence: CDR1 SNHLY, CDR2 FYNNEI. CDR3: CASSEERGAYNEQFF. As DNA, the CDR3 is TGTGCCAGCAGTGAGGAGCGGGGGGCCTACAATGAGCAGTTCTTC.